These 2 T cell receptor beta chains share one sample of origin, sequenced in a study of cytomegalovirus exposure and HLA in healthy donors (dated by TCRdb to the late 2010s). The method was the immunoSEQ multiplex PCR assay. The multiplex PCR relied on a mix of 60 forward primers for TCR Vbeta segments and 13 reverse primers for TCR Jbeta segments. This is the immuneACCESS table as TCRdb keeps it, with only in-frame sequences that have V and J called. A part of the clones is gone; compared with another copy, unresolved V genes explain less than half, and the rest is unexplained. Present in this sample are about 160,000 clones, about four fifths of which were seen just once. The leading ten clones occupy about 0.77% of the sample. The sequenced sample was PBMCs. All receptors derive from a woman younger than 35 in good health and CMV-seronegative.

The chain joins TRBV10-2 to TRBJ1-1, with D perhaps TRBD1 (6 bases). With 4 bases removed from V and 3 bases from J, the gap between germline ends came to 21 bases. CDR1 and CDR2 (germline): WSHSY, SAAADI. This CDR3 spans 17 amino acids. The CDR3 here is CASSVSGARGGYTEAFF. CDR3 nucleotide sequence: TGCGCCAGCAGTGTCAGTGGAGCGAGGGGGGGTTACACTGAAGCTTTCTTT.

This clone was detected once. This rearrangement joins TRBV30 to TRBJ2-2; D call uncertain. Germline-derived CDR1 and CDR2 are GTSNPN and SVGIG (reference sequence). V lost 2 bases to trimming and J lost 8 bases, with 12 bases between them. The CDR3 sequence is 13 residues long. The CDR3 region is CAWSYSPPGELFF. The DNA of the CDR3 is TGTGCCTGGAGTTACAGCCCCCCGGGGGAGCTGTTTTTT.